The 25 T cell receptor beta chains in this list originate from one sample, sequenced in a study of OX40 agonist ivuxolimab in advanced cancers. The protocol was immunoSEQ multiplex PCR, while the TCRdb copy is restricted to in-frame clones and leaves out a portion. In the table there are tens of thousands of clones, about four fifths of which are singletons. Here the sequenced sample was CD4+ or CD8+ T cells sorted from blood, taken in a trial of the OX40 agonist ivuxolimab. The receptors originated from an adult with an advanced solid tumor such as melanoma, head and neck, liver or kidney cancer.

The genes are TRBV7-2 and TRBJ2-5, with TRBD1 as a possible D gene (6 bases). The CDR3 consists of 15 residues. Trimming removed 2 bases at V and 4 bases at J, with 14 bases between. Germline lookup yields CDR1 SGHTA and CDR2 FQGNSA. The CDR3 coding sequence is TGTGCCAGCAGCTTAAGTCCAGGGGATGGAGAGACCCAGTACTTC. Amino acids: CASSLSPGDGETQYF.

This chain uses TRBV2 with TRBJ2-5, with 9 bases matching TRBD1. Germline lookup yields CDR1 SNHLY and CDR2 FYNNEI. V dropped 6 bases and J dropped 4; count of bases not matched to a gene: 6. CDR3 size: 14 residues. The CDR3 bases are TGTGCCAGCAGGAAAAGGACAGGGGTAGAGACCCAGTACTTC. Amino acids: CASRKRTGVETQYF.

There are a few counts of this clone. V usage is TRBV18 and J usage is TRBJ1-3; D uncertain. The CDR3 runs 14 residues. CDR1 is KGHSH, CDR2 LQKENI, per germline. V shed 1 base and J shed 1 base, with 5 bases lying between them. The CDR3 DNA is TGTGCCAGCTCACCACGAAGTTCTGGAAACACCATATATTTT. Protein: CASSPRSSGNTIYF. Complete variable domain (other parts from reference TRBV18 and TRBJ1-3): NAGVMQNPRHLVRRRGQEARLRCSPMKGHSHVYWYRQLPEEGLKFMVYLQKENIIDESGMPKERFSAEFPKEGPSILRIQQVVRGDSAAYFCASSPRSSGNTIYFGEGSWLTVV.

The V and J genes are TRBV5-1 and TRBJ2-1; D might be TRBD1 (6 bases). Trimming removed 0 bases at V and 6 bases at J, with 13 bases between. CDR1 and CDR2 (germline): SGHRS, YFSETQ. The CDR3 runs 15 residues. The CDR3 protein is CASSLAGTLSNEQFF. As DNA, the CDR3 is TGCGCCAGCAGCTTGGCCGGGACACTTAGCAATGAGCAGTTCTTC.

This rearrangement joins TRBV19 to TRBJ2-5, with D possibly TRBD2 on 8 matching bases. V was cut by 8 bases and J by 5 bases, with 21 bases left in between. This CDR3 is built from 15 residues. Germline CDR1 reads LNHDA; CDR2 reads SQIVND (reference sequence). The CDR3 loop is CASAPGGGARETQYF. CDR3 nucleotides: TGTGCCAGTGCCCCGGGAGGGGGCGCGAGGGAGACCCAGTACTTC.

The CDR3 protein is CASSYQHGERSPLHF. The CDR3 DNA is TGTGCCAGCAGTTATCAGCACGGGGAGAGGTCACCCCTCCACTTT. This rearrangement joins TRBV6-6 to TRBJ1-6; D remains ambiguous. In germline, CDR1 is MNHNY, CDR2 SVGAGI (reference sequence). V shed 3 bases and J shed 10 bases, with 16 bases lying between them. This CDR3 is 15 amino acids long.

The chain's CDR3 is CASTSGGRNENEQFF. CDR3 nucleotide sequence: TGCGCCAGCACCTCGGGGGGGCGTAATGAAAATGAGCAGTTCTTC. This rearrangement joins TRBV5-1 to TRBJ2-1; TRBD2 matches 8 bases. The germline V gene has CDR1 SGHRS and CDR2 YFSETQ. The V gene end was trimmed by 6 bases and the J gene end by 7 bases; junction bases not matched to a gene: 12. The CDR3 runs 15 residues.

The CDR3 nucleotides read TGTGCCAGCAGTCATCGGACAGGGGTTGGGACTGAAGCTTTCTTT. This gives the protein CASSHRTGVGTEAFF. This chain links TRBV6-1 with TRBJ1-1; TRBD1 matches 9 bases. The ends lost 5 bases at V and 5 bases at J; junction bases unmatched: 9. This CDR3 is built from 15 residues. CDR1 and CDR2 (germline): MNHNS, SASEGT.

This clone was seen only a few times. As DNA, the CDR3 is TGTGCCAGCAGCTTACTGGACAGGGGGCCTTCGGATGAGCAGTACTTC. Encoded protein: CASSLLDRGPSDEQYF. The V gene is TRBV5-4, the J gene TRBJ2-7; TRBD1 agrees at 11 bases. CDR1 is SGHNT, CDR2 YYREEE, per germline (reference sequence). J lost 7 bases, V lost 2 bases, and 11 bases had no gene match. The CDR3 loop spans 16 amino acids.

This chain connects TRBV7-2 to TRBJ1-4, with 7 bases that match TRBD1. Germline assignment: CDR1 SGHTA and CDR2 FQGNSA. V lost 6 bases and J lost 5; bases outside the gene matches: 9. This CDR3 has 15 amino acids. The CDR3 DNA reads TGTGCCAGCAGACCTCCAGGGGGGCGAAATGAAAAACTGTTTTTT. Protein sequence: CASRPPGGRNEKLFF.

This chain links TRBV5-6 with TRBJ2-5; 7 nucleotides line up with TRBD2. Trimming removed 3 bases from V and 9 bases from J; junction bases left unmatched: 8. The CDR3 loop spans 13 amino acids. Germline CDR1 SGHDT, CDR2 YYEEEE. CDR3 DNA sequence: TGTGCCAGCAGCTCAGGTTCCGCGGGGGCCCAGTACTTC. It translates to CASSSGSAGAQYF. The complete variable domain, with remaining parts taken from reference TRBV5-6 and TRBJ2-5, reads DAGVTQSPTHLIKTRGQQVTLRCSPKSGHDTVSWYQQALGQGPQFIFQYYEEEERQRGNFPDRFSGHQFPNYSSELNVNALLLGDSALYLCASSSGSAGAQYFGPGTRLLVL.

The CDR3 protein is CASSRLHVNGYTF. The CDR3 nucleotides are TGTGCCAGCAGTCGCCTTCATGTTAATGGCTACACCTTC. The chain has TRBV9 and TRBJ1-2; D remains ambiguous. There are 13 residues in the CDR3. CDR1 and CDR2 (germline): SGDLS, YYNGEE. V shed 5 bases and J shed 6 bases, with 14 bases lying between them.

This chain's CDR3 is CASSPTASLEAFF. The CDR3 nucleotides read TGTGCCAGCTCACCAACGGCAAGCCTTGAAGCTTTCTTT. The genes are TRBV18 and TRBJ1-1; D not certain. The germline V and J ends were trimmed by 2 bases and 7 bases, with 11 bases remaining between them. Per the germline V gene, CDR1 is KGHSH and CDR2 is LQKENI. The CDR3 loop spans 13 amino acids. The whole variable domain, remainder taken from reference TRBV18 and TRBJ1-1, is NAGVMQNPRHLVRRRGQEARLRCSPMKGHSHVYWYRQLPEEGLKFMVYLQKENIIDESGMPKERFSAEFPKEGPSILRIQQVVRGDSAAYFCASSPTASLEAFFGQGTRLTVV.

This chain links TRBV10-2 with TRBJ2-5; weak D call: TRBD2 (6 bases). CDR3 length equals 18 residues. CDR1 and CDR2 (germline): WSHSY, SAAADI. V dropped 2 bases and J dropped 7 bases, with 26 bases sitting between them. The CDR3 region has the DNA TGCGCCAGCAGTGAGGGTGGAAGTGTGGGACTGAAGATGGGGACCCAGTACTTC. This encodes CASSEGGSVGLKMGTQYF.

The CDR3 bases are TGTGCCAGCAGCCTCTCAGGGAGCACAGATACGCAGTATTTT. Its protein is CASSLSGSTDTQYF. The V call is TRBV7-9, the J call TRBJ2-3, with D tentatively TRBD1 (5 bases). CDR3 length equals 14 residues. The germline V gene has CDR1 SEHNR and CDR2 FQNEAQ (reference sequence). V was shortened by 5 bases and J by 0 bases, with 9 bases between the two germline ends.

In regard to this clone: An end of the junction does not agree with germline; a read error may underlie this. The CDR3 sequence is CASRLERGAEKLFF. DNA of the CDR3: TGCGCCAGCAGGTTGGAACGGGGCGCGGAAAAACTGTTTTTT. The chain joins TRBV5-1 to TRBJ1-4; possible D gene TRBD1, 5 bases. The CDR3 is 14 amino acids. Germline V lookup: CDR1 SGHRS, CDR2 YFSETQ.

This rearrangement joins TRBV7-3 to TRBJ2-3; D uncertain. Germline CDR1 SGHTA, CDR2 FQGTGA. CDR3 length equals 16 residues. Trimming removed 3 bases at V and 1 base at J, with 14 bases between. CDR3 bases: TGTGCCAGCAGCTTGCTACCCGGGCCTGGCACAGATACGCAGTATTTT. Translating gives CASSLLPGPGTDTQYF.

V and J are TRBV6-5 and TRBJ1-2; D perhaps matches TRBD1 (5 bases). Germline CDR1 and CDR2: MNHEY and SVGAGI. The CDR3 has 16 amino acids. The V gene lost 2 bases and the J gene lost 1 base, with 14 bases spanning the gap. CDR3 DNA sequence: TGTGCCAGCAGTTACCCCGGACAACACCTTAACTATGGCTACACCTTC. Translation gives CASSYPGQHLNYGYTF.

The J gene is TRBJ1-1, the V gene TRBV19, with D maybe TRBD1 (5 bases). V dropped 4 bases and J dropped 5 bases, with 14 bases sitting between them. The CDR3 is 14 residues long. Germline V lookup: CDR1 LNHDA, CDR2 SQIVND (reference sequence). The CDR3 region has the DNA TGTGCCAGTAGTACAGCGGGGGGAGGGACTGAAGCTTTCTTT. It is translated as CASSTAGGGTEAFF.

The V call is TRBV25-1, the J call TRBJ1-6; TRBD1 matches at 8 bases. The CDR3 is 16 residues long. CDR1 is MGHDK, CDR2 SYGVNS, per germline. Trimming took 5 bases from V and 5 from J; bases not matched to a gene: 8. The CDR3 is CASSFRTGGDNSPLHF. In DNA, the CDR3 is TGTGCCAGCAGTTTCCGAACAGGGGGGGATAATTCACCCCTCCACTTT. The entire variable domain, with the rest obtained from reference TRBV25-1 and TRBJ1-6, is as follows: EADIYQTPRYLVIGTGKKITLECSQTMGHDKMYWYQQDPGMELHLIHYSYGVNSTEKGDLSSESTVSRIRTEHFPLTLESARPSHTSQYLCASSFRTGGDNSPLHFGNGTRLTVT.

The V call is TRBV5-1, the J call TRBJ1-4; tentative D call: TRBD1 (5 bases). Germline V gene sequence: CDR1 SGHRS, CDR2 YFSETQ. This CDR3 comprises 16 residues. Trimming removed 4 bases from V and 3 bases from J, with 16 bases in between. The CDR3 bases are TGCGCCAGCAGCCCCGACCGGACATTTCCTAATGAAAAACTGTTTTTT. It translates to CASSPDRTFPNEKLFF.

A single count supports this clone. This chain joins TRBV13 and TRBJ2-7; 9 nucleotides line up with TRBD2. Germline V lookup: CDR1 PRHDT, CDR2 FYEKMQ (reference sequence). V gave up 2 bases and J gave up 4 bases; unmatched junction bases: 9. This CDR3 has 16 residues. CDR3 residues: CASSLSSRTSVYEQYF. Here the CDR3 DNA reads TGTGCCAGCAGCTTATCTTCCCGGACTAGCGTATACGAGCAGTACTTC.

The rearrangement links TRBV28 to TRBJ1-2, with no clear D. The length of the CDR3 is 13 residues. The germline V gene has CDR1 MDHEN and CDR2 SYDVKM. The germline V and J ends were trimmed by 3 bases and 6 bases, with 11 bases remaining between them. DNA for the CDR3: TGTGCCAGCAGTTTTTGGGGAAGGGATGGCTACACCTTC. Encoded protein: CASSFWGRDGYTF.

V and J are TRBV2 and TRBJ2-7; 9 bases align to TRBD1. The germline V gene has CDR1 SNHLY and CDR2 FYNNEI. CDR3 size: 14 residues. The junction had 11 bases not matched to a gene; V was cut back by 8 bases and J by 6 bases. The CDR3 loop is CASLLDRGRGEQYF. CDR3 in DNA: TGTGCCAGCCTACTTGACAGGGGGAGGGGCGAGCAGTACTTC. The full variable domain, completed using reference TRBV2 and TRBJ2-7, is EPEVTQTPSHQVTQMGQEVILRCVPISNHLYFYWYRQILGQKVEFLVSFYNNEISEKSEIFDDQFSVERPDGSNFTLKIRSTKLEDSAMYFCASLLDRGRGEQYFGPGTRLTVT.

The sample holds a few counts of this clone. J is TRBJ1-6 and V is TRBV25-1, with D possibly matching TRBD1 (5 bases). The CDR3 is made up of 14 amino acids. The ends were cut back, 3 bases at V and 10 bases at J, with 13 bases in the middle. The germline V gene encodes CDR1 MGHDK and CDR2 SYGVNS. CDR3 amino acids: CASSDPRDRSPLHF. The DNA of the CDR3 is TGTGCCAGCAGTGATCCCAGGGATCGATCACCCCTCCACTTT.